A single sample is the source of the 16 T cell receptor beta chains below, sequenced in a study of human T cells and chemical hapten exposure. TCRdb re-derived calls from the RACE reads in MiXCR, one entry per CDR3 protein. The repertoire holds approximately 160,000 distinct CDR3 sequences, with about a quarter as singletons. Documented time point: patch test 3, about 24 weeks after DPC sensitization. Treatment reported: therapeutic diphenylcyclopropenone sensitization with weekly scalp DPC. Sequences were derived from whole blood, sampled in connection with sensitization to the hapten diphenylcyclopropenone (DPC). The receptors shown here come from a woman aged 18-29 years with alopecia areata. Some clones in this sample may be carry-over from other donors' samples.

The chain combines TRBV20-1 with TRBJ1-6, with 7 bases lining up with TRBD1. Trimming took 1 base from V and 9 from J; bases not matched to a gene: 6. The CDR3 covers 14 residues. Germline V lookup: CDR1 DFQATT, CDR2 SNEGSKA (reference sequence). Here the CDR3 reads CSARGRTGGSPLHF. CDR3 DNA: TGCAGTGCTAGAGGCCGGACAGGAGGTTCACCCCTCCACTTT.

The J gene is TRBJ2-1, the V gene TRBV6-6; weak D call: TRBD2 (5 bases). This CDR3 region has 17 residues. CDR1 is MNHNY, CDR2 SVGAGI, per germline (reference sequence). Trimming took 7 bases from V and 2 from J, leaving 21 bases between them. CDR3 sequence reads: CASTPGSDARTYNEQFF. CDR3 DNA sequence: TGTGCCAGCACCCCGGGAAGCGACGCCCGTACCTACAATGAGCAGTTCTTC.

This clonotype was seen repeatedly, ten times or more. The rearrangement uses TRBV7-6 and TRBJ1-6; 7 bases are shared with TRBD1. V lost 6 bases and J lost 6; bases outside the gene matches: 5. The CDR3 consists of 14 residues. From germline, CDR1 is SGHVS and CDR2 FNYEAQ. CDR3: CASSNYRGNSPLHF. The CDR3 DNA reads as TGTGCCAGCAGTAACTACAGGGGTAATTCACCCCTCCACTTT.

The gene calls are TRBV7-2 and TRBJ2-3; perhaps TRBD2 as D (5 bases). CDR3 size: 17 residues. Germline CDR1 and CDR2: SGHTA and FQGNSA. Trimming removed 0 bases at V and 0 bases at J, with 13 bases between. CDR3 in DNA: TGTGCCAGCAGCTTAGCGGGAGCTGCTACTAGCACAGATACGCAGTATTTT. Protein product: CASSLAGAATSTDTQYF.

The chain joins TRBV7-2 to TRBJ2-1, with D possibly matching TRBD1 (5 bases). There are 15 residues in the CDR3. Trimming took off 2 bases at V and 0 bases at J, with 8 bases between the two ends. Looked up from germline, CDR1 is SGHTA and CDR2 is FQGNSA. Written as DNA, the CDR3 is TGTGCCAGCAGCTTAAGGGGAAGCTCCTACAATGAGCAGTTCTTC. Protein product: CASSLRGSSYNEQFF.

This clonotype was picked up one time. It may be a read error: a sequence one base away is much more abundant. The chain employs TRBV7-2 and TRBJ2-2; the D gene is possibly TRBD2 (6 bases). V lost 3 bases, J lost 9 bases, and 14 bases lay in between. Per germline, CDR1 SGHTA and CDR2 FQGNSA. CDR3 length: 14 residues. CDR3 in DNA: TGTGCCAGCAGCTTCTGCCGGGAGAGGAGGGAGCTGTTTTTT. This translates into CASSFCRERRELFF.

The chain combines TRBV7-9 with TRBJ1-5; D unclear. Germline CDR1 and CDR2: SEHNR and FQNEAQ (reference sequence). Trimming took off 3 bases at V and 4 bases at J, with 4 bases between the two ends. CDR3 length: 12 residues. The CDR3 here is CASSFRNQPQHF. The CDR3 coding sequence is TGTGCCAGCAGCTTCAGGAATCAGCCCCAGCATTTT.

A few counts support this clonotype. The rearrangement joins TRBV5-1 to TRBJ2-7; D is unclear. Trimming pared 1 base from V and 3 bases from J, leaving 8 bases between. CDR3 length: 13 amino acids. The V gene's germline CDR1 is SGHRS and CDR2 YFSETQ. CDR3 in DNA: TGCGCCAGCAGCTTGCTCAGCTACTACGAGCAGTACTTC. Translating gives CASSLLSYYEQYF.

This clonotype was seen repeatedly, ten times or more. The V and J genes are TRBV12-5 and TRBJ1-3; D uncertain. The V gene's germline CDR1 is LGHNT and CDR2 FRNRAP. This CDR3 has 19 amino acids. V was trimmed by 0 bases and J by 0 bases, leaving 18 bases between them. CDR3 in DNA: TGTGCTAGTGGTTTGGTACCTGATGGGAAAACATACTCTGGAAACACCATATATTTT. This encodes CASGLVPDGKTYSGNTIYF.

V and J are TRBV10-3 and TRBJ1-6; D ambiguous. V was clipped by 3 bases and J by 7 bases, with 10 bases between them. Germline V gene lookup returns CDR1 ENHRY and CDR2 SYGVKD. The CDR3 is made up of 14 amino acids. CDR3 protein: CAISDGRLNSPLHF. CDR3 nucleotides: TGTGCCATCAGTGACGGACGTCTGAATTCACCCCTCCACTTT.

In this sample, this clonotype turned up a few times. One end of the junction fails to match germline, which may point to a read error. The chain recombines TRBV27 with TRBJ2-3; D perhaps matches TRBD2 (5 bases). CDR3 length: 15 amino acids. Germline V CDR1 and CDR2: MNHEY, SMNVEV (reference sequence). CDR3 in amino acids: CASSLLRADRLFPHF. The CDR3 DNA reads TGTGCCAGCAGTTTATTGCGGGCAGACCGACTCTTTCCCCATTTT.

This chain links TRBV20-1 with TRBJ1-5; D unclear. Trimming removed 1 base at V and 10 bases at J, with 11 bases between. The CDR3 consists of 12 residues. CDR1 is DFQATT and CDR2 is SNEGSKA in the germline V gene (reference sequence). Here the CDR3 reads CSARVNTGPQHF. The CDR3, as DNA: TGCAGTGCTAGAGTTAACACGGGACCCCAGCATTTT.

The chain carries TRBV7-2 and TRBJ2-1; 7 bases match TRBD1. The junction had 7 bases not matched to a gene; V was cut back by 6 bases and J by 5 bases. Germline V lookup: CDR1 SGHTA, CDR2 FQGNSA. This CDR3 has 14 residues. CDR3 nucleotide sequence: TGTGCCAGCAGTCCAGACAGGGCCAACAATGAGCAGTTCTTC. This codes for CASSPDRANNEQFF.

The chain couples TRBV5-1 to TRBJ1-3; D possibly corresponds to TRBD1 (5 bases). Germline-derived CDR1 and CDR2 are SGHRS and YFSETQ. The CDR3 is 17 residues long. The ends were cut back, 0 bases at V and 3 bases at J, with 16 bases in the middle. The CDR3 protein is CASSLGPGRTSGNTIYF. The CDR3 nucleotides are TGCGCCAGCAGCTTGGGTCCAGGGAGAACTAGTGGAAACACCATATATTTT.

This sequence joins TRBV12-3 or TRBV12-4 and TRBJ2-7; 9 bases match TRBD1. Unmatched junction bases numbered 12, after V lost 4 bases and J lost 2 bases. The CDR3 sequence is 17 residues long. CDR3 protein: CASSSSSRNRGPYEQYF. CDR3 coding DNA: TGTGCCAGCAGTTCCTCCAGCCGAAACAGGGGGCCCTACGAGCAGTACTTC.

In this sample, this clonotype turned up a few times. The rearrangement uses TRBV5-6 and TRBJ2-1; D unresolved. This CDR3 has 15 amino acids. Germline values: CDR1 SGHDT, CDR2 YYEEEE. V was shortened by 0 bases and J by 6 bases, with 13 bases between the two germline ends. The CDR3 DNA reads as TGTGCCAGCAGCTTGGTCGGAACCGGCAGCAATGAGCAGTTCTTC. It codes for CASSLVGTGSNEQFF.